The present TCR beta chain was sequenced within a study of radiation and T cells in renal cell carcinoma. Time point meaning: blood 4 weeks post-SBRT, at nephrectomy. The treatment denotes: 15 Gy SBRT to primary tumor, nephrectomy 4 weeks later. Blood was sampled at baseline, 2 weeks and 4 weeks after SBRT. The germline V gene encodes CDR1 MNHEY and CDR2 SMNVEV (reference sequence). V lost 5 bases to trimming and J lost 6 bases, with 14 bases between them. The length of the CDR3 is 13 residues. Clones were read by immunoSEQ multiplex PCR, and TCRdb kept only the in-frame ones, dropping some. The data contain around 95,000 clones, 70% to 85% of them singletons.

The rearrangement uses TRBV27 and TRBJ2-7; unclear D gene. The material sequenced was blood, taken from a patient whose treatment included radiotherapy and nephrectomy. This clonotype was sampled from a man aged 55 to 70 with renal cell carcinoma. For the CDR3, the DNA is TGTGCCAGCAGTATGCGGCGGTCCCTCGAGCAGTACTTC. As protein: CASSMRRSLEQYF.